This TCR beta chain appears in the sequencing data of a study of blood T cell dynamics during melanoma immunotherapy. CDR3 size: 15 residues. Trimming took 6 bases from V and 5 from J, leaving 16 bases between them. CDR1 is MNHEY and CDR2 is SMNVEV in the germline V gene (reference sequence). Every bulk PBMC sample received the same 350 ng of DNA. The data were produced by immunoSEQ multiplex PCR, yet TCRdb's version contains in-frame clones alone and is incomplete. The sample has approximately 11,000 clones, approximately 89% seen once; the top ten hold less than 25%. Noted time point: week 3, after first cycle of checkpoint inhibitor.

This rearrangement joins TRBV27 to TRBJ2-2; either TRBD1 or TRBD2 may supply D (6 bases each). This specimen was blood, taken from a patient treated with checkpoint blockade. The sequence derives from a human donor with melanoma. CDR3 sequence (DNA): TGTGCCAGCAGCGCTTGGGGGGCTGGGACCGGGGAGCTGTTTTTT. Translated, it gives CASSAWGAGTGELFF.